The rows below give T cell receptor beta chains drawn from one sample of a study of T cell responses to AZD1222 COVID-19 vaccine. Using immunoSEQ multiplex PCR, the repertoire was profiled, and TCRdb retains in-frame clones only, with some absent. Of 120,000 or so clones in the sample, approximately 80% were seen once. The sample here was peripheral blood, taken 28 days after the second AZD1222 dose. Receptors were obtained from an adult who received the AZD1222 COVID-19 vaccine. Each CDR3 is given with its conserved first and last residue. The order of the fields is clone size, V gene, J gene, D gene, CDR3 protein, CDR3 DNA. D genes are given only for firm matches. Clone size is shown for a subset of rows, as once, few, many or a class of expanded clone.

.,TRBV9,TRBJ2-2,.,CASSVGRAQNTGELFF,TGTGCCAGCAGCGTAGGCAGGGCCCAGAACACCGGGGAGCTGTTTTTT
.,TRBV28,TRBJ1-5,.,CASSTIGGNQPQHF,TGTGCCAGCAGTACCATTGGGGGCAATCAGCCCCAGCATTTT
.,TRBV27,TRBJ2-3,.,CASRTMAGLVNTQYF,TGTGCCAGCAGAACAATGGCAGGCTTAGTGAATACGCAGTATTTT
.,TRBV19,TRBJ1-2,.,CASIPTYSTHGYTF,TGTGCCAGTATCCCGACATACTCAACCCATGGCTACACCTTC
.,TRBV28,TRBJ2-1,.,CASSFSEGVLYNEQFF,TGTGCCAGCAGTTTCTCAGAGGGGGTTTTGTACAATGAGCAGTTCTTC
.,TRBV11-2,TRBJ2-7,TRBD2,CASSLGGRYEQYF,TGTGCCAGCAGCTTAGGCGGGAGGTACGAGCAGTACTTC
.,TRBV2,TRBJ2-5,.,CASSESYLWTALQETQYF,TGTGCCAGCAGTGAATCCTATTTGTGGACAGCCCTTCAGGAGACCCAGTACTTC
.,TRBV6-6,TRBJ2-3,.,CASSGARRGNTDTQYF,TGTGCCAGCAGTGGGGCCCGCAGGGGTAACACAGATACGCAGTATTTT
.,TRBV4-3,TRBJ2-1,.,CASSQLTGTEQFF,TGCGCCAGCAGCCAACTAACCGGGACCGAGCAGTTCTTC
.,TRBV19,TRBJ2-6,.,CASKGGTISGANVLTF,TGTGCCAGTAAGGGTGGCACTATCTCTGGGGCCAACGTCCTGACTTTC
.,TRBV28,TRBJ2-7,.,CASSWAGEQNAYEQYF,TGTGCCAGCAGTTGGGCCGGGGAACAAAACGCCTACGAGCAGTACTTC
.,TRBV9,TRBJ2-2,TRBD1,CASSPSGQSNTGELFF,TGTGCCAGCAGCCCCTCGGGACAGTCAAACACCGGGGAGCTGTTTTTT
.,TRBV27,TRBJ1-4,.,CASKTAANEKLFF,TGTGCCAGCAAGACCGCGGCTAATGAAAAACTGTTTTTT
.,TRBV11-2,TRBJ2-7,.,CASSLYYEQYF,TGTGCCAGCAGCTTATACTACGAGCAGTACTTC
.,TRBV9,TRBJ2-4,.,CASSETWGTKNIQYF,TGTGCCAGCAGCGAAACCTGGGGAACCAAAAACATTCAGTACTTC
once,TRBV4-3,TRBJ2-5,.,CASSQGGGPGIAQETQYF,TGCGCCAGCAGCCAGGGGGGTGGGCCAGGGATAGCCCAAGAGACCCAGTACTTC
.,TRBV4-3,TRBJ2-3,TRBD2,CASSQGAGGRPDTQYF,TGCGCCAGCAGCCAGGGGGCGGGGGGGCGCCCAGATACGCAGTATTTT
few,TRBV7-2,TRBJ1-5,.,CASSVQSQPQHF,TGTGCCAGCAGCGTTCAGTCTCAGCCCCAGCATTTT
.,TRBV2,TRBJ1-2,TRBD1,CASSVRGSRGYTF,TGTGCCAGCAGTGTCAGGGGGTCCCGAGGCTACACCTTC
.,TRBV11-2,TRBJ2-3,TRBD1,CASSLGQGALRDTQYF,TGTGCCAGCAGCTTAGGACAGGGGGCCCTCAGGGATACGCAGTATTTT
.,TRBV7-9,TRBJ1-6,TRBD1,CASSGQGGSPLHF,TGTGCCAGCAGCGGACAGGGGGGTTCACCCCTCCACTTT
.,TRBV7-2,TRBJ1-5,.,CASSSAVVNQPQHF,TGTGCCAGCAGCTCGGCAGTAGTCAATCAGCCCCAGCATTTT
.,TRBV4-3,TRBJ1-2,.,CASSQVLGAGYGYTF,TGCGCCAGCAGCCAAGTTTTGGGGGCTGGGTATGGCTACACCTTC
.,TRBV5-1,TRBJ1-1,.,CASSPNRDRLLEAFF,TGCGCCAGCAGCCCGAACAGGGATCGTCTTCTTGAAGCTTTCTTT
.,TRBV5-1,TRBJ1-1,TRBD1,CASSPSSRGATRNTEAFF,TGCGCCAGCAGCCCCTCGAGCAGGGGGGCTACCAGGAACACTGAAGCTTTCTTT
.,TRBV9,TRBJ1-6,TRBD1,CASSVSETGVSPLHF,TGTGCCAGCAGCGTATCCGAGACAGGGGTATCACCCCTCCACTTT
.,TRBV6-5,TRBJ1-4,.,CASSYSIGLGEKLFF,TGTGCCAGCAGTTACTCGATAGGGCTGGGTGAAAAACTGTTTTTT
.,TRBV19,TRBJ2-3,TRBD2,CASRRTSGADTQYF,TGTGCCAGTAGACGGACTAGCGGCGCTGATACGCAGTATTTT
.,TRBV14,TRBJ2-7,.,CASSPLDRPYEQYF,TGTGCCAGCAGCCCCCTCGACCGACCCTACGAGCAGTACTTC
.,TRBV30,TRBJ2-2,TRBD2,CAWSVGGGWNTGELFF,TGTGCCTGGAGTGTTGGCGGGGGGTGGAACACCGGGGAGCTGTTTTTT
few,TRBV7-2,TRBJ1-2,TRBD1,CASSAGTGVGGYTF,TGTGCCAGCAGCGCCGGGACAGGGGTTGGTGGCTACACCTTC
.,TRBV11-2,TRBJ1-2,.,CASTLGDLLPYGYTF,TGTGCCAGCACCTTGGGGGACCTCCTCCCCTATGGCTACACCTTC
.,TRBV2,TRBJ2-7,TRBD2,CASRTSVPYEQYF,TGTGCCAGCAGGACTAGCGTACCCTACGAGCAGTACTTC
.,TRBV6-6,TRBJ1-6,.,CASGPANSPLHF,TGTGCCAGCGGGCCAGCTAATTCACCCCTCCACTTT
.,TRBV5-1,TRBJ1-6,.,CASSLDPDSPLHF,TGCGCCAGCAGCTTGGATCCGGACAGTCCCCTCCACTTT
.,TRBV7-3,TRBJ1-1,.,CASSSLGGEAFF,TGTGCCAGCAGCTCCCTAGGGGGTGAAGCTTTCTTT
.,TRBV5-6,TRBJ1-2,TRBD1,CASSSIRQGPYGYTF,TGTGCCAGCAGCTCCATTCGACAGGGTCCCTATGGCTACACCTTC
.,TRBV5-1,TRBJ1-6,TRBD1,CASSLVLGQNSPLHF,TGCGCCAGCAGCTTGGTTCTGGGACAGAATTCACCCCTCCACTTT
.,TRBV24-1,TRBJ2-1,TRBD2,CATSSLRGGPVLEQFF,TGTGCCACCAGTTCTTTACGGGGGGGCCCGGTATTGGAGCAGTTCTTC
.,TRBV6-2/TRBV6-3,TRBJ2-1,.,CASSPPGGYNEQFF,TGTGCCAGCAGCCCCCCCGGCGGGTACAATGAGCAGTTCTTC
.,TRBV6-4,TRBJ1-1,.,CASKDTDLGTEAFF,TGTGCCAGCAAAGATACGGATTTGGGCACTGAAGCTTTCTTT
.,TRBV7-9,TRBJ2-1,.,CASSWGSYNEQFF,TGTGCCAGCAGCTGGGGCTCCTACAATGAGCAGTTCTTC
.,TRBV28,TRBJ1-4,TRBD1,CASSLTGGPTNEKLFF,TGTGCCAGCAGTCTTACAGGGGGCCCAACTAATGAAAAACTGTTTTTT
.,TRBV6-6,TRBJ1-4,.,CASSYSSGGEGEKLFF,TGTGCCAGCAGTTACTCGAGCGGGGGAGAGGGTGAAAAACTGTTTTTT
.,TRBV6-2/TRBV6-3,TRBJ1-2,TRBD1,CASSSGGPAKGFTF,TGTGCCAGCAGTTCAGGGGGGCCGGCCAAGGGGTTCACCTTC
.,TRBV4-1,TRBJ2-7,.,CASGKTGNSYEQYF,TGCGCCAGCGGCAAAACAGGGAACTCCTACGAGCAGTACTTC